The 21 T cell receptor beta chains given below trace back to one sample, sequenced in a study of blood T cell repertoires in COVID-19. Only in-frame clones appear in the TCRdb table, and some are missing; sequencing was by immunoSEQ multiplex PCR. Among 200,000 or so clones listed, over 75% were seen once. The sequenced material came from PBMCs or T cells enriched from blood (not recorded which). These receptors came from a woman aged 18-29 years in a cohort exposed to, infected with or recovered from COVID-19 (not recorded which).

The DNA for the CDR3 is TGTGCCAGTAGTCCTGCGACTAGCGGCTACAATGAGCAGTTCTTC. The encoded protein is CASSPATSGYNEQFF. The chain recombines TRBV19 with TRBJ2-1, with 9 bases matching TRBD2. This CDR3 is built from 15 residues. The V segment lost 5 bases and the J segment 3 bases; nucleotides outside the gene matches: 5. CDR1 LNHDA and CDR2 SQIVND come from the germline V gene (reference sequence).

This clone appeared once. The chain has TRBV11-2 and TRBJ2-7; a weak D match, TRBD2 (5 bases). Trimming pared 2 bases from V and 6 bases from J, leaving 17 bases between. The CDR3 covers 15 residues. Germline lookup yields CDR1 SGHAT and CDR2 FQNNGV. The DNA for the CDR3 is TGTGCCAGCAGCTTAATTGCGCGAGGGTCCGGCGAGCAGTACTTC. Its translation: CASSLIARGSGEQYF. The whole variable domain, filled in from reference TRBV11-2 and TRBJ2-7, reads EAGVAQSPRYKIIEKRQSVAFWCNPISGHATLYWYQQILGQGPKLLIQFQNNGVVDDSQLPKDRFSAERLKGVDSTLKIQPAKLEDSAVYLCASSLIARGSGEQYFGPGTRLTVT.

This clone was counted many times. This chain links TRBV7-9 with TRBJ2-7, with 8 bases identical to TRBD1. CDR1 SEHNR and CDR2 FQNEAQ come from the germline V gene (reference sequence). The CDR3 is 16 residues long. V was pared by 1 base and J by 6 bases, with 11 bases of the junction left unmatched. CDR3 DNA sequence: TGTGCCAGCAGCTTAGGCCCCGGACAGGGAGACCCCGAGCAGTACTTC. This codes for CASSLGPGQGDPEQYF.

V usage is TRBV29-1 and J usage is TRBJ2-1, with 11 bases fitting TRBD2. Germline trimming cut 6 bases from V and 4 bases from J; bases unmatched to any gene: 11. The CDR3 is 16 residues long. CDR1 and CDR2 from the germline V gene are SQVTM and ANQGSEA. The CDR3 DNA sequence: TGCAGCGTCGTGAAAGGTAGCGGGAGGGGTTACAATGAGCAGTTCTTC. As protein: CSVVKGSGRGYNEQFF.

This CDR3 is CASSDPGTGGGQPQHF. CDR3 in DNA: TGTGCCAGCAGTGACCCTGGGACAGGGGGCGGTCAGCCCCAGCATTTT. The chain has TRBV6-1 and TRBJ1-5; 12 nucleotides line up with TRBD1. There are 16 residues in the CDR3. From germline, CDR1 is MNHNS and CDR2 SASEGT. J lost 6 bases, V lost 3 bases, and 6 bases had no gene match.

The genes are TRBV12-3 or TRBV12-4 and TRBJ2-5, with D possibly TRBD1 on 6 matching bases. The CDR3 extends over 13 amino acids. Trimming pared 3 bases from V and 4 bases from J, leaving 9 bases between. In DNA, the CDR3 is TGTGCCAGCAGTTTTCGAGGGGGAGAGACCCAGTACTTC. Translated, it gives CASSFRGGETQYF.

A word on this clone: At the DNA level, this CDR3 is encoded by other sequences in the same sample as well. J is TRBJ1-5 and V is TRBV5-1; 8 nucleotides agree with TRBD1. The CDR3 extends over 14 amino acids. After removal of 3 bases from V and 2 bases from J, the junction contained 1 base not matched to a gene. Germline values: CDR1 SGHRS, CDR2 YFSETQ. CDR3 residues: CASSSGQGNQPQHF. In DNA form, the CDR3 reads TGCGCCAGCAGCTCGGGACAGGGCAATCAGCCCCAGCATTTT. Full variable domain (remainder filled in from reference TRBV5-1 and TRBJ1-5): KAGVTQTPRYLIKTRGQQVTLSCSPISGHRSVSWYQQTPGQGLQFLFEYFSETQRNKGNFPGRFSGRQFSNSRSEMNVSTLELGDSALYLCASSSGQGNQPQHFGDGTRLSIL.

The chain joins TRBV5-1 to TRBJ2-3; D not certain. CDR3 length equals 13 residues. CDR1 SGHRS and CDR2 YFSETQ come from the germline V gene. V was clipped by 4 bases and J by 3 bases, with 9 bases between them. The CDR3 sequence: CASSTSTTDTQYF. The CDR3 DNA reads TGCGCCAGCAGCACCAGTACAACAGATACGCAGTATTTT.

The V and J genes are TRBV28 and TRBJ1-1; D possibly corresponds to TRBD1 (5 bases). The V end lost 3 bases, the J end lost 11 bases, and 10 bases lay between the germline ends. The CDR3 runs to 11 residues. In germline, CDR1 is MDHEN, CDR2 SYDVKM. The CDR3 nucleotides read TGTGCCAGCAGTTTTTTTGCAGGGGCTTTCTTT. Protein: CASSFFAGAFF. The full variable domain, with the rest looked up from reference TRBV28 and TRBJ1-1, is DVKVTQSSRYLVKRTGEKVFLECVQDMDHENMFWYRQDPGLGLRLIYFSYDVKMKEKGDIPEGYSVSREKKERFSLILESASTNQTSMYLCASSFFAGAFFGQGTRLTVV.

The CDR3 nucleotides read TGTGCCAGCAGTTACTCGCAAGGGACAGGCTACACCTTC. Translation: CASSYSQGTGYTF. The V gene is TRBV6-5, the J gene TRBJ1-2; D might be TRBD1 (6 bases). V lost 0 bases and J lost 8, with 10 bases in between. CDR1 and CDR2 (germline): MNHEY, SVGAGI. The CDR3 runs to 13 residues.

The rearrangement uses TRBV5-1 and TRBJ2-7; 10 bases align to TRBD1. V dropped 4 bases and J dropped 5; count of bases not matched to a gene: 3. The CDR3 loop spans 13 amino acids. Germline CDR1 is SGHRS and CDR2 is YFSETQ. This CDR3 reads CASSLGTGDEQYF. Written as DNA, the CDR3 is TGCGCCAGCAGCCTCGGGACAGGGGACGAGCAGTACTTC.

V usage is TRBV7-9 and J usage is TRBJ1-4; D remains ambiguous. The V gene's germline CDR1 is SEHNR and CDR2 FQNEAQ (reference sequence). The CDR3 totals 15 residues. With 5 bases removed from V and 0 bases from J, the gap between germline ends came to 10 bases. The DNA of the CDR3 is TGTGCCAGCAGCCCCCAGGCAGCAACTAATGAAAAACTGTTTTTT. Its protein is CASSPQAATNEKLFF.

This clone occurred once. In DNA, the CDR3 is TGTGCCAGCAGCTTAGGATCCGGGACACGGACTAACTATGGCTACACCTTC. This encodes CASSLGSGTRTNYGYTF. The chain recombines TRBV7-8 with TRBJ1-2; TRBD1 might be the D (6 bases). V lost 1 base and J lost 0, with 15 bases in between. The length of the CDR3 is 17 residues. Per the germline V gene, CDR1 is SGHVS and CDR2 is FQNEAQ. Complete variable domain (other parts from reference TRBV7-8 and TRBJ1-2): GAGVSQSPRYKVAKRGQDVALRCDPISGHVSLFWYQQALGQGPEFLTYFQNEAQLDKSGLPSDRFFAERPEGSVSTLKIQRTQQEDSAVYLCASSLGSGTRTNYGYTFGSGTRLTVV.

V gene TRBV24-1 combines with J gene TRBJ2-1, with 9 bases aligning to TRBD2. This CDR3 comprises 17 residues. V shed 3 bases and J 8 bases; nucleotides not matched to a gene: 13. CDR1 and CDR2 from the germline V gene are KGHDR and SFDVKD. The CDR3, as DNA: TGTGCCACCAGTGATATAAGTGCGCGGGAGGGTGAGGATGAGCAGTTCTTC. It yields the protein CATSDISAREGEDEQFF.

The V call is TRBV7-8, the J call TRBJ2-5; TRBD2 matches 7 bases. The trim removed 4 bases at V and 2 bases at J, leaving 10 bases unmatched. CDR3 length equals 16 residues. The germline V gene has CDR1 SGHVS and CDR2 FQNEAQ. The CDR3 DNA reads as TGTGCCAGCAGCTCTTCTAGCGGAGTTCCTCAAGAGACCCAGTACTTC. This translates into CASSSSSGVPQETQYF.

V and J are TRBV12-5 and TRBJ1-1, with 9 positions matching TRBD1. The J segment lost 11 bases and the V segment lost 1 base, leaving 5 bases of the junction unmatched. Germline loops: CDR1 LGHNT, CDR2 FRNRAP. The CDR3 sequence is 13 residues long. CDR3 in amino acids: CASGLGDREWAFF. CDR3 sequence (DNA): TGTGCTAGTGGTTTGGGGGACAGGGAATGGGCTTTCTTT.

The genes are TRBV19 and TRBJ1-1; D is uncertain. From germline, CDR1 is LNHDA and CDR2 SQIVND (reference sequence). The CDR3 consists of 11 residues. The V end was cut by 5 bases, the J end by 1 base, with 2 bases between. The CDR3 region has the DNA TGTGCCAGTAGTCGGAACACTGAAGCTTTCTTT. Its translation: CASSRNTEAFF.

With regard to this clone: This sample includes further DNA sequences coding for the same CDR3. This rearrangement joins TRBV5-1 to TRBJ1-3; the D is unclear. Trimming removed 0 bases at V and 0 bases at J, with 10 bases between. The CDR3 consists of 16 residues. The germline CDR1 and CDR2 sequences are SGHRS and YFSETQ. This CDR3 is CASSLGPGSSGNTIYF. As DNA, the CDR3 is TGCGCCAGCAGCTTGGGTCCCGGGAGCTCTGGAAACACCATATATTTT.

The CDR3 nucleotides are TGTGCCATCAGTAACAGTATGAACTATGGCTACACCTTC. Its protein product is CAISNSMNYGYTF. The chain carries TRBV10-3 and TRBJ1-2, with D unclear. The CDR3 sequence is 13 residues long. The germline V gene encodes CDR1 ENHRY and CDR2 SYGVKD. V was clipped by 5 bases and J by 2 bases, with 9 bases between them.

The J gene is TRBJ1-2, the V gene TRBV24-1, with 8 bases fitting TRBD1. Trimming took 5 bases from V and 7 from J; bases not matched to a gene: 17. CDR1 is KGHDR, CDR2 SFDVKD, per germline. The CDR3 spans 17 residues. This CDR3 is CATSALTDREEASGYTF. DNA for the CDR3: TGTGCCACCAGTGCCCTTACGGACAGGGAGGAGGCTAGTGGCTACACCTTC.

The chain carries TRBV7-3 and TRBJ2-1; 8 nucleotides agree with TRBD2. The J segment lost 6 bases and the V segment lost 6 bases, leaving 10 bases of the junction unmatched. This CDR3 has 15 residues. Germline V CDR1 and CDR2: SGHTA, FQGTGA. In nucleotides, the CDR3 is TGTGCCAGCAGTAAGGGACTAGTTACGTTCAATGAGCAGTTCTTC. Translating it yields CASSKGLVTFNEQFF.